These T cell receptor beta chains were read from a single sample in a study of blood T cell repertoires in COVID-19. Here immunoSEQ multiplex PCR was the method, and the copy in TCRdb shows in-frame clones only, minus some. This sample has some 120,000 clones, with about 74% found just once. The sequencing input was peripheral blood. The receptors were gathered from a man between 60 and 70 years old with acute or convalescent COVID-19. Each CDR3 is given without its conserved first and last residue. Each record gives: V gene, J gene, CDR3 protein.

>TRBV7-2|TRBJ1-1
ASSYGDKNTEAF
>TRBV7-3|TRBJ2-3
ASSLGLWGRRNTDTQY
>TRBV18|TRBJ1-1
ASSPKQGLETEAF
>TRBV4-1|TRBJ2-7
ASSRGRLGSYEQY
>TRBV14|TRBJ1-2
ASSQVVGAGGYT
>TRBV10-2|TRBJ2-2
ASSAKAGARGELF
>TRBV19|TRBJ1-2
ASRGPGQGLGYT
>TRBV29-1|TRBJ2-7
SVEVIGGKIGEQY
>TRBV27|TRBJ2-7
ASSTAGYEQY
>TRBV28|TRBJ1-4
ASSFSGATNEKLF
>TRBV10-1|TRBJ1-1
ASSKTGSNTEAF
>TRBV9|TRBJ1-2
ASSVAGATGNYGYT
>TRBV4-1|TRBJ2-3
ASSPQPPLGQPSSTDTQY
>TRBV3-1/TRBV3-2|TRBJ1-1
ASSPPLTGSNTEAF
>TRBV24-1|TRBJ2-5
ATKKEEIARETQY
>TRBV6-5|TRBJ2-1
ASSSLAGGLNEQF
>TRBV28|TRBJ1-1
ASSINMNTEAF
>TRBV9|TRBJ2-3
ASSVGRGQGYADTQY
>TRBV27|TRBJ1-5
ASSSGTGGPYSDYSNQPQH
>TRBV30|TRBJ1-1
AWSRGEHTEAF
>TRBV2|TRBJ2-7
ASTQGYVQY
>TRBV25-1|TRBJ2-3
ASSARGGPDTQY
>TRBV27|TRBJ1-4
ASSLETGAREKLF
>TRBV6-9|TRBJ2-2
ASSSNRTGPGELF
>TRBV27|TRBJ1-4
ASSLSWQANEKLF
>TRBV10-3|TRBJ1-2
AIKGDLDYGYT
>TRBV5-1|TRBJ1-2
ASSSGQGLYGYT
>TRBV6-1|TRBJ1-1
ASSEGLERSTEAF
>TRBV6-5|TRBJ1-2
ASGNSGTGLRGYT
>TRBV5-1|TRBJ1-1
ASSVVGQSNTEAF
>TRBV6-6|TRBJ1-1
ASSRGRDRVGTEAF
>TRBV7-2|TRBJ2-1
ASSSDRGPRTFNEQF
>TRBV3-1/TRBV3-2|TRBJ2-1
ASRRESSYNEQF
>TRBV7-3|TRBJ1-2
ASSLSEGRSAGYGYT
>TRBV5-1|TRBJ2-6
ASSLGLFNAGANVLT
>TRBV19|TRBJ2-5
ASSMGRAETQY
>TRBV27|TRBJ1-6
ASSLPPTGGASPLH
>TRBV7-3|TRBJ2-3
ASSFGGFTDTQY
>TRBV19|TRBJ2-1
ASSKPQGAMVNEQF
>TRBV5-1|TRBJ2-5
ASSRNLAGGQETQY
>TRBV19|TRBJ1-1
ASSIAGQGAEAF
>TRBV2|TRBJ2-7
ASRGVRGAYEQY
>TRBV5-6|TRBJ2-1
ASSYGTNNEQF
>TRBV6-4|TRBJ2-1
ASSVSGRATSYNEQF
>TRBV7-2|TRBJ2-2
ASSLLPGTGELF
>TRBV6-5|TRBJ2-7
ASALSGSYEQY
>TRBV25-1|TRBJ2-1
ASSETKLGTNEQF
>TRBV29-1|TRBJ1-2
SVEAGNSGYGYT
>TRBV6-5|TRBJ1-6
ASSQQYNSPLH
>TRBV27|TRBJ2-2
ASSRHKDTGELF